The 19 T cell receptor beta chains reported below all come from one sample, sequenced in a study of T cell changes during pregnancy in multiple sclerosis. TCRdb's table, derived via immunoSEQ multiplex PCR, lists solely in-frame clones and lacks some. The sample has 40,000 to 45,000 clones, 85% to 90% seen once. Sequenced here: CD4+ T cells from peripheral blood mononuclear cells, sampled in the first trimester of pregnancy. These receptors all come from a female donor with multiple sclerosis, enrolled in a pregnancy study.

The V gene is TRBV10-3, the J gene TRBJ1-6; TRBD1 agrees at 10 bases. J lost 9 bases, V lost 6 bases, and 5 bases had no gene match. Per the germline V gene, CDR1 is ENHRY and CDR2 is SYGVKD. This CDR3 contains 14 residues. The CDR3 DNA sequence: TGTGCCATCAGGGGACAGGGGTCGGGTTCACCCCTCCACTTT. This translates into CAIRGQGSGSPLHF.

The CDR3 sequence: CASSQYRTGGGYTF. The CDR3, as DNA: TGCGCCAGCAGTCAATACAGGACAGGGGGCGGCTACACCTTC. This chain uses TRBV23-1 with TRBJ1-2; 11 bases map to TRBD1. TRBV23-1 is known as an ORF, though its function is uncertain. V lost 1 base and J lost 8; bases outside the gene matches: 3. The CDR3 sequence is 14 residues long.

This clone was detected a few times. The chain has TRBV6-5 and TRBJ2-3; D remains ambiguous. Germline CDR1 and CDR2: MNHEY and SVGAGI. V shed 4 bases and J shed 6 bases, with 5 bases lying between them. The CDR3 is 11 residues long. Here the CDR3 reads CASSSYDTQYF. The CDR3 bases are TGTGCCAGCAGTTCCTATGATACGCAGTATTTT.

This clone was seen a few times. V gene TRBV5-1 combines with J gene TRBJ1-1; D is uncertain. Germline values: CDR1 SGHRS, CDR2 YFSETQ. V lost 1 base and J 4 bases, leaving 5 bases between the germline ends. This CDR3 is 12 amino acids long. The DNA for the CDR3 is TGCGCCAGCAGCTTGTCCTTCACTGAAGCTTTCTTT. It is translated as CASSLSFTEAFF.

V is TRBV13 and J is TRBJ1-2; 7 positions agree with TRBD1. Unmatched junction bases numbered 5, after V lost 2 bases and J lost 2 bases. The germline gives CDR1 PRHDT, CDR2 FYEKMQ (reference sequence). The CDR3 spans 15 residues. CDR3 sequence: CASSLSKGANYGYTF. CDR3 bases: TGTGCCAGCAGCTTATCTAAGGGGGCAAACTATGGCTACACCTTC. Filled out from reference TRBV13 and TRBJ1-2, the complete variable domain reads AAGVIQSPRHLIKEKRETATLKCYPIPRHDTVYWYQQGPGQDPQFLISFYEKMQSDKGSIPDRFSAQQFSDYHSELNMSSLELGDSALYFCASSLSKGANYGYTFGSGTRLTVV.

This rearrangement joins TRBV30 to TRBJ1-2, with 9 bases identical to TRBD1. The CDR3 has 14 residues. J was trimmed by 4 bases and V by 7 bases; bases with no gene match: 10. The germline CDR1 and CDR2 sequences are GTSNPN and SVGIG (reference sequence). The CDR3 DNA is TGTGCCTTACCGCCAGGGACAGGGACCTATGGCTACACCTTC. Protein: CALPPGTGTYGYTF.

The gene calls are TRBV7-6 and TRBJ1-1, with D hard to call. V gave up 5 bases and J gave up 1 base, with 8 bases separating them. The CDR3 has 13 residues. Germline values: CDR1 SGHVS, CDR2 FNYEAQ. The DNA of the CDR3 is TGTGCCAGCAGCGGTGACACGAACACTGAAGCTTTCTTT. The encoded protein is CASSGDTNTEAFF.

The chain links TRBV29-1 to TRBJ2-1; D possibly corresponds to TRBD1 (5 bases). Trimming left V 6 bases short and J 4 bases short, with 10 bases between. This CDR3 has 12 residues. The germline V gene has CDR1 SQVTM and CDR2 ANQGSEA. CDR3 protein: CSVSQGYNEQFF. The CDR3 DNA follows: TGCAGCGTGAGCCAGGGTTACAATGAGCAGTTCTTC.

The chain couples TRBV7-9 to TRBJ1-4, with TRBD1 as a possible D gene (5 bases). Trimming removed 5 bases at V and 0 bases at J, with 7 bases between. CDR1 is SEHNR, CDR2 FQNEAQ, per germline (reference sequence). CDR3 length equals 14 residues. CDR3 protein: CASSPGATNEKLFF. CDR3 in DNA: TGTGCCAGCAGCCCGGGGGCAACTAATGAAAAACTGTTTTTT. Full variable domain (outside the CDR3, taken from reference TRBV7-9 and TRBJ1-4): DTGVSQNPRHKITKRGQNVTFRCDPISEHNRLYWYRQTLGQGPEFLTYFQNEAQLEKSRLLSDRFSAERPKGSFSTLEIQRTEQGDSAMYLCASSPGATNEKLFFGSGTQLSVL.

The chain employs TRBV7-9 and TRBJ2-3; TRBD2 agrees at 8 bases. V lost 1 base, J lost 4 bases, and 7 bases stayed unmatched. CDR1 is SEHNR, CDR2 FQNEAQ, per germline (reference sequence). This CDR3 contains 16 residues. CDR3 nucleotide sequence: TGTGCCAGCAGCTTAGTCCTGGCGGGAGGCCCAGATACGCAGTATTTT. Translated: CASSLVLAGGPDTQYF. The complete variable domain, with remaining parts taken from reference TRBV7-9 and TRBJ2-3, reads DTGVSQNPRHKITKRGQNVTFRCDPISEHNRLYWYRQTLGQGPEFLTYFQNEAQLEKSRLLSDRFSAERPKGSFSTLEIQRTEQGDSAMYLCASSLVLAGGPDTQYFGPGTRLTVL.

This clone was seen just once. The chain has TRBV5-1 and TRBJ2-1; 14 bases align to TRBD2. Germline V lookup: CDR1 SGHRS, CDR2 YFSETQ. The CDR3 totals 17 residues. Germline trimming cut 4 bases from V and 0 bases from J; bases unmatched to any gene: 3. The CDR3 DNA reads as TGCGCCAGCAGCACCGGGACTAGCGGGAGCTCCTACAATGAGCAGTTCTTC. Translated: CASSTGTSGSSYNEQFF.

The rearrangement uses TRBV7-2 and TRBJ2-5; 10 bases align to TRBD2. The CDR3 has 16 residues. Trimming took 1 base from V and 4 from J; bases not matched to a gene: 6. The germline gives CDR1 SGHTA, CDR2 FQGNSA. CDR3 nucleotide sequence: TGTGCCAGCAGCTTAGGGGGGGCTAGCGGGAGAGAGACCCAGTACTTC. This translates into CASSLGGASGRETQYF.

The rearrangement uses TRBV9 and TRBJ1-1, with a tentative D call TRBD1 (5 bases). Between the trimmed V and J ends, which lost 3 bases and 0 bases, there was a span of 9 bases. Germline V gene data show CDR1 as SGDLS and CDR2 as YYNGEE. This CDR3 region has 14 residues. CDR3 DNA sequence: TGTGCCAGCAGCGAGGGGCGGCTGAACACTGAAGCTTTCTTT. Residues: CASSEGRLNTEAFF.

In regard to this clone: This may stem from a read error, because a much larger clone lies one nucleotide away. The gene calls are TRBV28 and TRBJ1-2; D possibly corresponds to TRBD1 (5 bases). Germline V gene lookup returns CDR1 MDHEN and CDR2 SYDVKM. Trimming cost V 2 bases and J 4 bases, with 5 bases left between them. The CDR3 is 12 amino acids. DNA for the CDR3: TGTGCCAGCAGTTTACAGGGCTATGGCTACACCTTC. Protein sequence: CASSLQGYGYTF.

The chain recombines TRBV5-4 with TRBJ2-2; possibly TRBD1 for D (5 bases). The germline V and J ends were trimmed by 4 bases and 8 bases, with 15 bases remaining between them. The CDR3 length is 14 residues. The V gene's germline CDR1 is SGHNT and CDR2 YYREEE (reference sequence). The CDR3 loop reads CASSGFGAGGELFF. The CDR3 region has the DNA TGTGCCAGCAGCGGCTTTGGGGCTGGGGGGGAGCTGTTTTTT.

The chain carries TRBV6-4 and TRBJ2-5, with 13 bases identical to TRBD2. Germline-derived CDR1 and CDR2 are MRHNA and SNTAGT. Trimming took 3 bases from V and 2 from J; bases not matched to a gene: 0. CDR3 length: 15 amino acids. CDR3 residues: CASSEGLAGQETQYF. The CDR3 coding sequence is TGTGCCAGCAGTGAGGGACTAGCGGGACAAGAGACCCAGTACTTC.

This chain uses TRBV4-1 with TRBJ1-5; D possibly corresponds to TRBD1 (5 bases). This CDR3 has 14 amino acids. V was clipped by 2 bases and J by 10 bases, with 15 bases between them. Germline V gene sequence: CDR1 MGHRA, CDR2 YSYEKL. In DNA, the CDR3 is TGCGCCAGCAGCCAAAGGGAGGGCCAGGGTCCCCAGCATTTT. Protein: CASSQREGQGPQHF.

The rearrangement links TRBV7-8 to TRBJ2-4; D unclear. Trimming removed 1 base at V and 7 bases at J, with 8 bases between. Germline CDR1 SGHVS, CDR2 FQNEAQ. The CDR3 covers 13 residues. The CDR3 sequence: CASSLDPGNIQYF. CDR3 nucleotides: TGTGCCAGCAGCTTAGATCCGGGTAACATTCAGTACTTC.

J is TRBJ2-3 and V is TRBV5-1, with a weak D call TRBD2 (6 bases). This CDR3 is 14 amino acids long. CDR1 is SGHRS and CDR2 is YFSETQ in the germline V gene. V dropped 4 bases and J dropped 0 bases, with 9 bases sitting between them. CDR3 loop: CASSTGTSTDTQYF. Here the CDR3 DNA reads TGCGCCAGCAGCACCGGGACTAGCACAGATACGCAGTATTTT. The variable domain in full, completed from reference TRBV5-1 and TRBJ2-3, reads KAGVTQTPRYLIKTRGQQVTLSCSPISGHRSVSWYQQTPGQGLQFLFEYFSETQRNKGNFPGRFSGRQFSNSRSEMNVSTLELGDSALYLCASSTGTSTDTQYFGPGTRLTVL.